Below are 16 T cell receptor beta chains sequenced from a single sample in a study of type 1 regulatory T cells. In TCRdb, the reads were re-called with MiXCR into one record per CDR3 protein. The sample lists several thousand distinct CDR3 sequences, around a quarter seen once, with approximately 8.4% in the top ten. These TCRs' antigens remain unknown. Material for sequencing was cultured T cells, either the whole culture or a sorted T cell fraction (not recorded which). The subset is: Tr1-enriched cell product generated in vitro against host alloantigens. All receptors derive from a human donor in good health.

By its share, this clonotype is medium-sized. The chain carries TRBV28 and TRBJ1-4; tentatively, D is TRBD1 (5 bases). CDR1 and CDR2 (germline): MDHEN, SYDVKM. The germline V and J ends were trimmed by 8 bases and 8 bases, with 12 bases remaining between them. CDR3 size: 12 residues. The CDR3 loop is CASEGEEEKLFF. The CDR3 DNA follows: TGTGCCAGCGAAGGGGAGGAGGAAAAACTGTTTTTT.

This clonotype showed up just a few times. V is TRBV5-6 and J is TRBJ2-7; D gene unclear. In germline, CDR1 is SGHDT, CDR2 YYEEEE. Trimming stripped 2 bases from V and 0 bases from J, with 9 bases between. The CDR3 consists of 14 residues. The CDR3: CASSFTPSSYEQYF. CDR3 nucleotides: TGTGCCAGCAGCTTTACCCCTAGCTCCTACGAGCAGTACTTC.

In this sample, this clonotype turned up once. The germline gene is not matched at one end of the junction; a read error may be the cause. This chain links TRBV5-1 with TRBJ1-1; D remains ambiguous. The CDR3 has 14 residues. CDR1 SGHRS and CDR2 YFSETQ come from the germline V gene. This CDR3 reads CANSLMAQNTEAFF. CDR3 DNA: TGCGCCAACAGCTTGATGGCCCAGAACACTGAAGCCTTCTTT.

By share of the sample, this clonotype is medium-sized. The gene calls are TRBV7-2 and TRBJ2-5, with 13 bases that match TRBD2. Germline V gene data show CDR1 as SGHTA and CDR2 as FQGNSA. The CDR3 covers 14 residues. V shed 5 bases, J shed 5 bases, and the junction held 2 bases outside the gene matches. The CDR3 loop reads CASSPTSGRETQYF. The CDR3 DNA reads as TGTGCCAGCAGCCCGACTAGCGGGAGGGAGACCCAGTACTTC.

This clonotype rates as medium-sized. The gene calls are TRBV9 and TRBJ2-7; the D is unclear. Germline V gene data show CDR1 as SGDLS and CDR2 as YYNGEE. V was trimmed by 3 bases and J by 1 base, leaving 11 bases between them. The CDR3 covers 14 residues. The CDR3 loop is CASSGSPGSYEQYF. The CDR3 nucleotides are TGTGCCAGCAGCGGAAGCCCTGGGTCCTACGAGCAGTACTTC. The variable domain in full, with the rest retrieved from reference TRBV9 and TRBJ2-7, is DSGVTQTPKHLITATGQRVTLRCSPRSGDLSVYWYQQSLDQGLQFLIQYYNGEERAKGNILERFSAQQFPDLHSELNLSSLELGDSALYFCASSGSPGSYEQYFGPGTRLTVT.

This clonotype counts as medium-sized (0.01 to 0.1%). The chain is built from TRBV27 and TRBJ2-1; 9 bases match TRBD2. The CDR3 runs to 16 residues. Germline V CDR1 and CDR2: MNHEY, SMNVEV (reference sequence). The V and J ends lost 4 bases and 0 bases, in that order; junction bases with no gene match: 4. In nucleotides, the CDR3 is TGTGCCAGCAGTTCAATTAGCGGGAGCTCCTACAATGAGCAGTTCTTC. Its translation is CASSSISGSSYNEQFF.

V usage is TRBV27 and J usage is TRBJ2-5; D is tentatively TRBD1 or TRBD2 (5 bases each). V shed 10 bases and J shed 2 bases, with 20 bases lying between them. Germline V gene sequence: CDR1 MNHEY, CDR2 SMNVEV (reference sequence). This CDR3 contains 15 residues. CDR3 nucleotides: TGTGCCACTTCGCCGGGGAGTGCAGGGCAAGAGACCCAGTACTTC. Translation gives CATSPGSAGQETQYF.

This clonotype was detected ten times or more. The rearrangement uses TRBV30 and TRBJ1-3, with D possibly matching TRBD1 (5 bases). CDR3 length: 15 amino acids. Germline CDR1 GTSNPN, CDR2 SVGIG (reference sequence). Trimming removed 0 bases at V and 4 bases at J, with 13 bases between. CDR3 amino acids: CAWSVRLGDGNTIYF. The CDR3 DNA is TGTGCCTGGAGTGTACGGTTAGGGGACGGAAACACCATATATTTT.

This clonotype came up many times. This chain links TRBV30 with TRBJ1-1, with TRBD1 as a possible D gene (6 bases). The V end lost 4 bases, the J end lost 1 base, and 10 bases lay between the germline ends. CDR1 is GTSNPN and CDR2 is SVGIG in the germline V gene (reference sequence). There are 13 residues in the CDR3. In nucleotides, the CDR3 is TGTGCCTGGATTCGGGGGGCGAACACTGAAGCTTTCTTT. This sequence encodes CAWIRGANTEAFF.

This clonotype ranks as medium-sized. V gene TRBV5-1 combines with J gene TRBJ1-4, with D tentatively TRBD1 (6 bases). Germline CDR1 SGHRS, CDR2 YFSETQ. Trimming pared 4 bases from V and 8 bases from J, leaving 15 bases between. The CDR3 totals 14 residues. The CDR3 DNA sequence: TGCGCCAGCAGCCCTCAGACAGGTCAGGAAAAACTGTTTTTT. Residues: CASSPQTGQEKLFF.

This clonotype has ten or more counts. The chain couples TRBV10-1 to TRBJ2-7, with D hard to call. This CDR3 has 13 amino acids. The germline V and J ends were trimmed by 11 bases and 5 bases, with 19 bases remaining between them. Looked up from germline, CDR1 is WNHNN and CDR2 is SYGVQD (reference sequence). The chain's CDR3 is CAQPAWDHDEQYF. CDR3 nucleotide sequence: TGCGCCCAGCCGGCGTGGGATCACGACGAGCAGTACTTC.

This clonotype is medium-sized by share. The CDR3 coding sequence is TGTGCCAGCAGTCCGGAGGGAGGACAGCCCCAGCATTTT. Its translation is CASSPEGGQPQHF. The rearrangement joins TRBV12-3 or TRBV12-4 to TRBJ1-5, with unresolved D. V dropped 5 bases and J dropped 7 bases, with 12 bases sitting between them. The CDR3 contains 13 residues.

This clonotype qualifies as medium-sized. The CDR3 DNA reads TGCAGTGCTAGACCCAGCGGACTTAGGGAGACCCAGTACTTC. Translation: CSARPSGLRETQYF. The chain recombines TRBV20-1 with TRBJ2-5; TRBD2 is a possible D gene (5 bases). The V gene lost 2 bases and the J gene lost 5 bases, with 15 bases spanning the gap. CDR1 and CDR2 (germline): DFQATT, SNEGSKA (reference sequence). CDR3 length equals 14 residues.

As concerns this clonotype: A far larger clone is one base from this, pointing to a likely read error. The gene calls are TRBV4-3 and TRBJ2-4; D is unresolved. Germline-derived CDR1 and CDR2 are LGHNA and YSLEER. The length of the CDR3 is 12 residues. The CDR3 protein is CASSQEADIQYF. The CDR3 bases are TGTGCCAGCAGCCAAGAAGCAGACATTCAGTACTTC.

The chain combines TRBV11-1 with TRBJ2-5; 16 bases align to TRBD2. The germline gives CDR1 SGHAT, CDR2 FQDESV (reference sequence). This CDR3 is built from 17 residues. The V and J ends lost 5 bases and 6 bases, in that order; junction bases with no gene match: 9. This CDR3 is CASSPGLAGGPEKTQYF. The CDR3, as DNA: TGTGCCAGCAGCCCGGGACTAGCGGGAGGGCCCGAAAAGACCCAGTACTTC.

In its sample, this clonotype ranks as medium-sized. This chain links TRBV27 with TRBJ1-2; D gene unclear. Per germline, CDR1 MNHEY and CDR2 SMNVEV (reference sequence). V was trimmed by 0 bases and J by 2 bases, leaving 4 bases between them. The CDR3 is made up of 13 amino acids. The CDR3 spells CASSLSGNYGYTF. In nucleotides, the CDR3 is TGTGCCAGCAGTTTATCCGGGAACTATGGCTACACCTTC.